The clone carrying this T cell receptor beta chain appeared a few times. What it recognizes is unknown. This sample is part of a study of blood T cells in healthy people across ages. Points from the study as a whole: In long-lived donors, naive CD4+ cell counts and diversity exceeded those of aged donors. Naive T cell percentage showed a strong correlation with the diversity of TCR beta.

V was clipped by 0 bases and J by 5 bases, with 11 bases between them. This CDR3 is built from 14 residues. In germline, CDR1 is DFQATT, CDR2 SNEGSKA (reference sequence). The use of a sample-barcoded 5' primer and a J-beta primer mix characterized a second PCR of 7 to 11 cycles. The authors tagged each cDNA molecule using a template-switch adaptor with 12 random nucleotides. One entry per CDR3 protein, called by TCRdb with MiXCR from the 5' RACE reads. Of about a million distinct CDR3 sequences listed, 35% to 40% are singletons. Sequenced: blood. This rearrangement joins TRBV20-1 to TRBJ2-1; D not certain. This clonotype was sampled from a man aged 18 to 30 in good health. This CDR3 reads CSARDLRRDNEQFF. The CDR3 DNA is TGCAGTGCTAGAGATTTACGACGGGACAATGAGCAGTTCTTC.